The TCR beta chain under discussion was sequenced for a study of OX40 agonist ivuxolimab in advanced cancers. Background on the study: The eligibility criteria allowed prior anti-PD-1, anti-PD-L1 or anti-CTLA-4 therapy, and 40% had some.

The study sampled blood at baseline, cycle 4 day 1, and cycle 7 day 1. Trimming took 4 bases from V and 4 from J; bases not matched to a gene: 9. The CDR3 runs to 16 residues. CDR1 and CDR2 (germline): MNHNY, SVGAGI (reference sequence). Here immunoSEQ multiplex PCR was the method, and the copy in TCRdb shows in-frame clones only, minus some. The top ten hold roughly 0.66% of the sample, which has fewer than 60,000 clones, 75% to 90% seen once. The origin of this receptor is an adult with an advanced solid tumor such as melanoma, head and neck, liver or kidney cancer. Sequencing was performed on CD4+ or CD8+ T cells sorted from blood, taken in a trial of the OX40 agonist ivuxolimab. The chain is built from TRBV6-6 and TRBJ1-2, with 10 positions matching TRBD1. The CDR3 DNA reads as TGTGCCAGCAGTTCCCAGGGACAGGGGAGCTTCTATGGCTACACCTTC. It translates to CASSSQGQGSFYGYTF.